The rows below give T cell receptor beta chains drawn from one sample of a study of lymphopenia after photon versus proton radiotherapy. Libraries were prepared by immunoSEQ multiplex PCR; TCRdb keeps only in-frame clonotypes and omits some of them. The sample consists of more than 70,000 clones, around 88% of them appearing once. The source was peripheral blood, collected from a patient treated with proton-based radiotherapy. The receptors were sampled from a man aged 55 to 70 with pancreatic cancer. Both conserved end residues are part of each CDR3. The order of the fields is D gene, clone size, J gene, V gene, CDR3 DNA, CDR3 protein. A D gene is named only where the DNA matches it firmly. Clone size is stated in some rows and not others, as once, few, many or a class when expanded.

d_call: -
clone_size: -
j_call: TRBJ2-5
v_call: TRBV18
cdr3_nt: TGTGCCAGCTCACCCCCCAGCCAAGAGACCCAGTACTTC
cdr3_aa: CASSPPSQETQYF

d_call: -
clone_size: -
j_call: TRBJ2-7
v_call: TRBV19
cdr3_nt: TGTGCCAGTAGTATATCAGGAGGGGACTACGAGCAGTACTTC
cdr3_aa: CASSISGGDYEQYF

d_call: -
clone_size: -
j_call: TRBJ2-5
v_call: TRBV19
cdr3_nt: TGTGCCAGTAGTATGGGGTTGAGGGGAGAGACCCAGTACTTC
cdr3_aa: CASSMGLRGETQYF

d_call: TRBD2
clone_size: -
j_call: TRBJ2-7
v_call: TRBV28
cdr3_nt: TGTGCCAGCAGGGGGTTAGGGACTAGCGGGAGGGCATCGGAGCAGTACTTC
cdr3_aa: CASRGLGTSGRASEQYF

d_call: -
clone_size: few
j_call: TRBJ1-4
v_call: TRBV11-3
cdr3_nt: TGTGCCAGCAGCTTTAGCGGGGAGGAAAAACTGTTTTTT
cdr3_aa: CASSFSGEEKLFF

d_call: -
clone_size: -
j_call: TRBJ1-2
v_call: TRBV7-9
cdr3_nt: TGTGCCAGCAGCTCTGGACAGAACTATGGCTACACCTTC
cdr3_aa: CASSSGQNYGYTF

d_call: -
clone_size: -
j_call: TRBJ2-1
v_call: TRBV2
cdr3_nt: TGTGCCAGCAGGAGTGAGCTTTCCTACAATGAGCAGTTCTTC
cdr3_aa: CASRSELSYNEQFF

d_call: TRBD2
clone_size: -
j_call: TRBJ2-7
v_call: TRBV6-1
cdr3_nt: TGTGCCAGCCGGAAGCAGGCTAGCGGCTCCTACGAGCAGTACTTC
cdr3_aa: CASRKQASGSYEQYF

d_call: -
clone_size: -
j_call: TRBJ2-6
v_call: TRBV7-2
cdr3_nt: TGTGCCAGCAGCCGGCAGCGTTCTGGGGCCAACGTCCTGACTTTC
cdr3_aa: CASSRQRSGANVLTF

d_call: TRBD1
clone_size: few
j_call: TRBJ2-7
v_call: TRBV19
cdr3_nt: TGTGCCAGTAGCGCTTACAGGGGCTACGAGCAGTACTTC
cdr3_aa: CASSAYRGYEQYF

d_call: -
clone_size: -
j_call: TRBJ1-4
v_call: TRBV6-5
cdr3_nt: TGTGCCAGCAGTTCGAGGGGGACTAATGAAAAACTGTTTTTT
cdr3_aa: CASSSRGTNEKLFF

d_call: -
clone_size: few
j_call: TRBJ2-5
v_call: TRBV27
cdr3_nt: -
cdr3_aa: CASSYFGPGPGGTQYF

d_call: -
clone_size: -
j_call: TRBJ1-3
v_call: TRBV5-1
cdr3_nt: TGCGCCAGCAGCCCACAGGGAGGAAACACCATATATTTT
cdr3_aa: CASSPQGGNTIYF

d_call: TRBD2
clone_size: -
j_call: TRBJ2-2
v_call: TRBV7-9
cdr3_nt: TGTGCCAGCAGCCCTAGACTAGCAAAGAACACCGGGGAGCTGTTTTTT
cdr3_aa: CASSPRLAKNTGELFF

d_call: TRBD2
clone_size: -
j_call: TRBJ2-7
v_call: TRBV19
cdr3_nt: TGTGCCAGTAGGCAAGCGGGAGTCACCTACGAGCAGTACTTC
cdr3_aa: CASRQAGVTYEQYF

d_call: TRBD2
clone_size: -
j_call: TRBJ2-3
v_call: TRBV5-6
cdr3_nt: TGTGCCAGCAGCTCCCCGAGCGGGATTAACACAGATACGCAGTATTTT
cdr3_aa: CASSSPSGINTDTQYF

d_call: -
clone_size: -
j_call: TRBJ1-2
v_call: TRBV6-5
cdr3_nt: TGTGCCAGCAGTTCCCCCAACTATGGCTACACCTTC
cdr3_aa: CASSSPNYGYTF

d_call: -
clone_size: -
j_call: TRBJ1-2
v_call: TRBV6-6
cdr3_nt: TGTGCCAGCAGGCAAACAGCTGATAACTATGGCTACACCTTC
cdr3_aa: CASRQTADNYGYTF

d_call: -
clone_size: -
j_call: TRBJ1-1
v_call: TRBV7-2
cdr3_nt: TGTGCCAGCAGCTTACAGTACAGAACTGAAGCTTTCTTT
cdr3_aa: CASSLQYRTEAFF

d_call: TRBD2
clone_size: once
j_call: TRBJ2-5
v_call: TRBV10-1
cdr3_nt: TGCGCCCTCCCGCCGCCAGCGGGAGCTGAGGAGACCCAGTACTTC
cdr3_aa: CALPPPAGAEETQYF

d_call: -
clone_size: -
j_call: TRBJ1-1
v_call: TRBV28
cdr3_nt: TGTGCCAGCAGTCTACACGAGCCCAGGGGCACTGAAGCTTTCTTT
cdr3_aa: CASSLHEPRGTEAFF

d_call: TRBD2
clone_size: -
j_call: TRBJ2-3
v_call: TRBV2
cdr3_nt: TGTGCCAGCGAAAGGGGGCTAGCGGGAGGGGCTAGCACAGATACGCAGTATTTT
cdr3_aa: CASERGLAGGASTDTQYF

d_call: TRBD2
clone_size: -
j_call: TRBJ2-7
v_call: TRBV7-6
cdr3_nt: TGTGCCAGCAGTCCCGGGACTAGCGGTCCCTACGAGCAGTACTTC
cdr3_aa: CASSPGTSGPYEQYF

d_call: -
clone_size: -
j_call: TRBJ1-1
v_call: TRBV7-3
cdr3_nt: TGTGCCAGCAGCTTAACATCCCAGGGTGGGACTGAAGCTTTCTTT
cdr3_aa: CASSLTSQGGTEAFF

d_call: -
clone_size: -
j_call: TRBJ1-1
v_call: TRBV30
cdr3_nt: TGTGCCTGGAGTCTAGAAACATGGAACACTGAAGCTTTCTTT
cdr3_aa: CAWSLETWNTEAFF

d_call: TRBD2
clone_size: -
j_call: TRBJ2-3
v_call: TRBV5-3
cdr3_nt: TGTGCCAGAAGCTTGGGAGCGGGAGCATTCTCAGATACGCAGTATTTT
cdr3_aa: CARSLGAGAFSDTQYF

d_call: TRBD2
clone_size: -
j_call: TRBJ2-1
v_call: TRBV7-3
cdr3_nt: TGTGCCAGCAGGGCGGGGGCCTACAATGAGCAGTTCTTC
cdr3_aa: CASRAGAYNEQFF

d_call: -
clone_size: -
j_call: TRBJ1-2
v_call: TRBV4-1
cdr3_nt: TGCGCCAGCAGCCAAGGTGCGGGGGGAAGATCCTATGGCTACACCTTC
cdr3_aa: CASSQGAGGRSYGYTF

d_call: TRBD1
clone_size: -
j_call: TRBJ2-7
v_call: TRBV7-2
cdr3_nt: TGTGCCAGCAGCTTGGGTTTCCGGGACAGGGTTCCCTACGAGCAGTACTTC
cdr3_aa: CASSLGFRDRVPYEQYF

d_call: TRBD1
clone_size: -
j_call: TRBJ2-1
v_call: TRBV5-4
cdr3_nt: TGTGCCAGCAGCTTCGACAGGGGGCTCAGGTCCTACAATGAGCAGTTCTTC
cdr3_aa: CASSFDRGLRSYNEQFF

d_call: TRBD1
clone_size: -
j_call: TRBJ1-5
v_call: TRBV4-2
cdr3_nt: TGTGCCAGCAGCCGTGAACAGGGGGCCATCAATCAGCCCCAGCATTTT
cdr3_aa: CASSREQGAINQPQHF

d_call: TRBD1
clone_size: -
j_call: TRBJ1-2
v_call: TRBV19
cdr3_nt: TGTGCCAGTAGTCGAGACCCAGACAGGGGTAATGGCTACACCTTC
cdr3_aa: CASSRDPDRGNGYTF

d_call: -
clone_size: -
j_call: TRBJ1-1
v_call: TRBV6-6
cdr3_nt: TGTGCCAGCAGTTACTCACCGGGATCAAACACTGAAGCTTTCTTT
cdr3_aa: CASSYSPGSNTEAFF

d_call: TRBD2
clone_size: -
j_call: TRBJ2-2
v_call: TRBV5-1
cdr3_nt: TGCGCCAGCAGCCTTCCGGGACTAGCGACCGGGGAGCTGTTTTTT
cdr3_aa: CASSLPGLATGELFF

d_call: -
clone_size: once
j_call: TRBJ1-4
v_call: TRBV19
cdr3_nt: TGTGCCAGTAGTATCATCCTTACAGGGACTAATGAAAAACTGTTTTTT
cdr3_aa: CASSIILTGTNEKLFF

d_call: TRBD1
clone_size: -
j_call: TRBJ2-7
v_call: TRBV27
cdr3_nt: TGTGCCAGCAGTCCCAGGGGGTCTATAGGCGAGCAGTACTTC
cdr3_aa: CASSPRGSIGEQYF